A selection of T cell receptor beta chains follows, all from one sample in a study of Ad26.COV2.S vaccination and SARS-CoV-2 variants. This table comes from immunoSEQ multiplex PCR, and its TCRdb copy is limited to in-frame clones, with some not included. Of about 480,000 clones in the sample, 70% to 90% were seen once. The sequenced sample was peripheral blood, obtained in a trial of Ad26.COV2.S vaccine versus placebo. These TCRs come from a person between 18 and 59 years old who received the Ad26.COV2.S COVID-19 vaccine or a placebo. Each CDR3 is given with its conserved first and last residue. Each record gives: J gene, D gene, V gene, clone size, CDR3 DNA, CDR3 protein. A D gene is named only where the DNA matches it firmly. The listing skips clone size in some rows; elsewhere it reads once, few, many or a size class.

TRBJ1-2	NA	TRBV7-8	NA	TGTGCCAGCAGCCTCCGGGACGGACGAGGCTACACCTTC	CASSLRDGRGYTF
TRBJ1-3	NA	TRBV24-1	NA	TGTGCCACCAGTGATTTCGGAAACACCATATATTTT	CATSDFGNTIYF
TRBJ2-7	NA	TRBV3-1/TRBV3-2	few	TGTGCCAGCAGCCTGCAGACGGACGAGCAGTACTTC	CASSLQTDEQYF
TRBJ2-1	NA	TRBV13	NA	TGTGCCAGCAGCGAACAGGGTTTCAATGAGCAGTTCTTC	CASSEQGFNEQFF
TRBJ2-1	TRBD2	TRBV6-2/TRBV6-3	once	TGTGCCAGCAGTTACCGACTAGCGGGGTGGAATGAGCAGTTCTTC	CASSYRLAGWNEQFF
TRBJ2-7	NA	TRBV6-5	NA	TGTGCCAGCAGTATGCGGGGGACAACCTACGAGCAGTACTTC	CASSMRGTTYEQYF
TRBJ2-3	TRBD2	TRBV28	NA	TGTGCCAGCAGTAATCGACTAGCGGGAGATGGTCTCTTGAGCACAGATACGCAGTATTTT	CASSNRLAGDGLLSTDTQYF
TRBJ2-5	NA	TRBV27	NA	TGTGCCAGCAGCTCAGTGCGAACAGGGTACAAGCAAGAGACCCAGTACTTC	CASSSVRTGYKQETQYF
TRBJ2-3	TRBD2	TRBV30	NA	TGTGCCTGGAGTCTGGGGGGGTACGATACGCAGTATTTT	CAWSLGGYDTQYF
TRBJ1-4	TRBD1	TRBV13	NA	TGTGCCAGCAGTTTACGACAGGGTTGGGGTGAAAAACTGTTTTTT	CASSLRQGWGEKLFF
TRBJ2-2	NA	TRBV5-4	few	TGTGCCAGCAGCTTTTTAAGAGGGACCGGGGAGCTGTTTTTT	CASSFLRGTGELFF
TRBJ1-4	NA	TRBV28	NA	TGTGCCAGCAGGCTGGACAGTTCTGAAAAACTGTTTTTT	CASRLDSSEKLFF
TRBJ1-1	NA	TRBV30	NA	TGTGCCTGGAGGCCCGGTCCCGCCAGCGCTGAAGCTTTCTTT	CAWRPGPASAEAFF
TRBJ1-1	TRBD1	TRBV29-1	NA	TGCAGCGTCAGGACAGGGATGAACACTGAAGCTTTCTTT	CSVRTGMNTEAFF
TRBJ2-5	NA	TRBV30	NA	TGTGCCTGGAGTGTAGGAGATTGGGAGACCCAGTACTTC	CAWSVGDWETQYF
TRBJ2-3	NA	TRBV6-4	NA	TGTGCCAGCAGTGACACCGGGGGCAGAAGCACAGATACGCAGTATTTT	CASSDTGGRSTDTQYF
TRBJ2-2	NA	TRBV6-1	NA	TGTGCCAGCAGTGAATTATGGGCGTCCGGGGAGCTGTTTTTT	CASSELWASGELFF
TRBJ2-5	TRBD2	TRBV5-4	NA	TGTGCCAGCAGCTTGCCTAGCGGGAGAGGTGAGACCCAGTACTTC	CASSLPSGRGETQYF
TRBJ2-4	TRBD1	TRBV7-9	NA	TGTGCCAGCAGCCGGACCGGGACAGCTAACATTCAGTACTTC	CASSRTGTANIQYF
TRBJ2-5	TRBD2	TRBV3-1/TRBV3-2	NA	TGTGCCAGCAGCCACGGGGTCGCTAGCGGAGAGACCCAGTACTTC	CASSHGVASGETQYF
TRBJ1-1	NA	TRBV30	NA	TGTGCCTGGGCCAGAGTAATGAACACTGAAGCTTTCTTT	CAWARVMNTEAFF
TRBJ2-7	NA	TRBV27	NA	TGTGCCAGCAGAGGCGGGAACCTTTACGAGCAGTACTTC	CASRGGNLYEQYF
TRBJ1-3	NA	TRBV7-3	NA	TGTGCCAGCAGCCCCACGGGGGGGGCGGGAAACACCATATATTTT	CASSPTGGAGNTIYF
TRBJ2-5	NA	TRBV5-6	NA	TGTGCCAGCAGCTTGGTTCGGGGGGCCGTAGAGACCCAGTACTTC	CASSLVRGAVETQYF
TRBJ1-4	NA	TRBV18	NA	TGTGCCAGCTCAGCCGGACGAGATGAAAAACTGTTTTTT	CASSAGRDEKLFF
TRBJ2-1	TRBD1	TRBV28	NA	TGTGCCAGCAGTCCCCCCCGGGACAGCGGGCAGTTCTTC	CASSPPRDSGQFF
TRBJ2-1	NA	TRBV13	NA	TGTGCCAGCAGCTTCCGAGGGCCTTCCTACAATGAGCAGTTCTTC	CASSFRGPSYNEQFF
TRBJ1-1	NA	TRBV30	NA	TGTGCCTGGAGTGTAGGGGGTCTGAACACTGAAGCTTTCTTT	CAWSVGGLNTEAFF
TRBJ1-3	NA	TRBV4-1	NA	TGCGCCAGCAGCCCCCGGGGAAACACCATATATTTT	CASSPRGNTIYF
TRBJ2-5	NA	TRBV7-7	NA	TGTGCTAGCAGCTTAGGGGGTGGGTTAGAAGAGACCCAGTACTTC	CASSLGGGLEETQYF
TRBJ2-2	NA	TRBV7-9	NA	TGTGCCAGCAGCTTATTTGGGGGCACCGGGGAGCTGTTTTTT	CASSLFGGTGELFF
TRBJ2-1	NA	TRBV6-2/TRBV6-3	NA	TGTGCCAGCAGCCCCCTCGCGCCTTCCTACAATGAGCAGTTCTTC	CASSPLAPSYNEQFF
TRBJ1-5	NA	TRBV11-2	NA	TGTGCCAGCAGCTTAGGAGGGGAGGCGAATCAGCCCCAGCATTTT	CASSLGGEANQPQHF
TRBJ1-6	NA	TRBV6-5	few	TGTGCCAGCCGGCTGGATCAAACCTATAATTCACCCCTCCACTTT	CASRLDQTYNSPLHF
TRBJ1-5	NA	TRBV30	NA	TGTGCCTGGAGTGTAACGGGCCGCAATCAGCCCCAGCATTTT	CAWSVTGRNQPQHF
TRBJ2-2	TRBD1	TRBV5-1	once	TGCGCCAGCAGCTTGGCGCAGGGGGCAACAGGGGAGCTGTTTTTT	CASSLAQGATGELFF
TRBJ1-2	TRBD1	TRBV2	NA	TGTGCCAGCAGTGACAGGGGGTACTATGGCTACACCTTC	CASSDRGYYGYTF